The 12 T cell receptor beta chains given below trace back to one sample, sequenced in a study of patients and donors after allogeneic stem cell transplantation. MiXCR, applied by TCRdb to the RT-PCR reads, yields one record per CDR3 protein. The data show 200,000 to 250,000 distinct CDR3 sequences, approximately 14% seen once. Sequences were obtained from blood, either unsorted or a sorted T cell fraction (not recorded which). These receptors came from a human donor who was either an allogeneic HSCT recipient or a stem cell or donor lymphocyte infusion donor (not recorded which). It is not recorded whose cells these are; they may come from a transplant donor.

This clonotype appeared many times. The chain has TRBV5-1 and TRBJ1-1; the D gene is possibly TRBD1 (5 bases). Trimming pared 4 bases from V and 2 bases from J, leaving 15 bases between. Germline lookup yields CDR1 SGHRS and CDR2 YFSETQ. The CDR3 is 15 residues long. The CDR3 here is CASSPGGGYNTEAFF. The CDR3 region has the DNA TGCGCCAGCAGCCCTGGGGGAGGGTATAACACTGAAGCTTTCTTT.

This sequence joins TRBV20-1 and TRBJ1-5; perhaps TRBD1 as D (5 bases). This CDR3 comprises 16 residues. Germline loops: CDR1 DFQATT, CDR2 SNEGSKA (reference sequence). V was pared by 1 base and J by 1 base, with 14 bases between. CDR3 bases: TGCAGTGCTAGAGGGGTCAGGGATGACAGCAATCAGCCCCAGCATTTT. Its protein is CSARGVRDDSNQPQHF.

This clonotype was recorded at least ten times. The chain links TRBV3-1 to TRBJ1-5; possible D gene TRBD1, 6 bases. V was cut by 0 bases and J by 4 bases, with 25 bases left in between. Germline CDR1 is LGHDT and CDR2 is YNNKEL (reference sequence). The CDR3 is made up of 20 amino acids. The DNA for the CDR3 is TGTGCCAGCAGCCAAGAGGGGGTAGATGGGACACCGTTGGGGAATCAGCCCCAGCATTTT. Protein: CASSQEGVDGTPLGNQPQHF.

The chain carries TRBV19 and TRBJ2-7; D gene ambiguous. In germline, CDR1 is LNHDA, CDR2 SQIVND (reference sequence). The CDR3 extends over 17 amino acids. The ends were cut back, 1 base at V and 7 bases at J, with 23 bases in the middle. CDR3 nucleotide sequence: TGTGCCAGTAGTATAGGATTCTGCCTATATTCTTTCTTTGAGCAGTACTTC. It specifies CASSIGFCLYSFFEQYF.

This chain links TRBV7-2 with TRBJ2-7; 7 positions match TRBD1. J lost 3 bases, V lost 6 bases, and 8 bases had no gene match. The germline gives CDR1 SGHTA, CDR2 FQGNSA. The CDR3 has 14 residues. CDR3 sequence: CASSSTGQIYEQYF. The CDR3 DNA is TGTGCCAGCAGTTCGACAGGGCAAATCTACGAGCAGTACTTC.

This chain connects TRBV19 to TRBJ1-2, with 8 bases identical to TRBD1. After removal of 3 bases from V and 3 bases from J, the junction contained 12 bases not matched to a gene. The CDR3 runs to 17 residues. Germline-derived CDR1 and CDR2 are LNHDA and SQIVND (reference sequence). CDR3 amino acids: CASSIPARDRFHYGYTF. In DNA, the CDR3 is TGTGCCAGTAGTATTCCGGCCCGGGACAGGTTTCACTATGGCTACACCTTC. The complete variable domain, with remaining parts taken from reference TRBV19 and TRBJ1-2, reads DGGITQSPKYLFRKEGQNVTLSCEQNLNHDAMYWYRQDPGQGLRLIYYSQIVNDFQKGDIAEGYSVSREKKESFPLTVTSAQKNPTAFYLCASSIPARDRFHYGYTFGSGTRLTVV.

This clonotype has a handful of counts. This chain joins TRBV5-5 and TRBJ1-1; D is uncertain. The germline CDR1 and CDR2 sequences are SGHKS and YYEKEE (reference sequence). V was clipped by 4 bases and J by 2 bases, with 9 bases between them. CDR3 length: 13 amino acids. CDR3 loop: CASSLQHNTEAFF. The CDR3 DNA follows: TGTGCCAGCAGCCTACAACACAACACTGAAGCTTTCTTT.

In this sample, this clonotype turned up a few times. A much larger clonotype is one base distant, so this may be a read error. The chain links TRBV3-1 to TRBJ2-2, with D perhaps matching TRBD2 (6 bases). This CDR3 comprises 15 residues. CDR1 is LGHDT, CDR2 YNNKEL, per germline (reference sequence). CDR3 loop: CASSQGGVTTGELVF. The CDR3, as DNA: TGTGCCAGCAGCCAGGGCGGGGTGACCACCGGGGAGCTGGTTTTT.

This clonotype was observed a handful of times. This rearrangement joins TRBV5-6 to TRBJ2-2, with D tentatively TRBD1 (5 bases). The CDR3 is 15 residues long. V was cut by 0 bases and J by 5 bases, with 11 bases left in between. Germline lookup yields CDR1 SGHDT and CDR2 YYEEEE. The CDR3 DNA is TGTGCCAGCAGCTTGGGTAGGGGTGAGACCGGGGAGCTGTTTTTT. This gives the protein CASSLGRGETGELFF.

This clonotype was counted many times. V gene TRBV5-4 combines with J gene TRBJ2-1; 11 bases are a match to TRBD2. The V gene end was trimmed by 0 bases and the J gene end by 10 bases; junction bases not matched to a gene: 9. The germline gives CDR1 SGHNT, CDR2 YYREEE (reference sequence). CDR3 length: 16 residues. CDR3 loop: CASSLATSGVIGEQFF. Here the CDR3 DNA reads TGTGCCAGCAGCTTGGCGACTAGCGGGGTGATAGGAGAGCAGTTCTTC. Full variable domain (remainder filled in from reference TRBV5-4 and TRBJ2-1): ETGVTQSPTHLIKTRGQQVTLRCSSQSGHNTVSWYQQALGQGPQFIFQYYREEENGRGNFPPRFSGLQFPNYSSELNVNALELDDSALYLCASSLATSGVIGEQFFGPGTRLTVL.

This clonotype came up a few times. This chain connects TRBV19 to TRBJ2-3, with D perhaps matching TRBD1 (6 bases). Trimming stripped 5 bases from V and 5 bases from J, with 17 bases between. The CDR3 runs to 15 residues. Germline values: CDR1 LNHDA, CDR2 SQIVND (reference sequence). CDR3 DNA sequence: TGTGCCAGTAGTCCCGAGACAGGATATGGAGATACGCAGTATTTT. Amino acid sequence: CASSPETGYGDTQYF.

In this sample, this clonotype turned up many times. The CDR3 here is CASSWTGGGYGYTF. The CDR3 coding sequence is TGTGCCAGCAGCTGGACAGGGGGGGGCTATGGCTACACCTTC. This chain joins TRBV12-3 or TRBV12-4 and TRBJ1-2; 10 bases fit TRBD1. With 6 bases clipped from V and 4 bases from J, the junction kept 5 bases outside the gene matches. The CDR3 has 14 residues.